The rows below give T cell receptor beta chains drawn from one sample of a study of cytomegalovirus exposure and HLA in healthy donors. Repertoires were generated with immunoSEQ multiplex PCR, while TCRdb's copy carries only in-frame clones and drops some. The sample holds 35,000 to 45,000 clones, roughly 60% seen once. Sequencing was performed on PBMCs. Receptors originate from a man between 60 and 75 years old in good health and CMV-seropositive. Each CDR3 is given with its conserved first and last residue. A D gene is named only where the DNA matches it firmly. Not all rows give a size; the values are once, few, many and, for expanded clones, a class.

v_gene	j_gene	d_gene	abundance	CDR3aa	CDR3nt
TRBV9	TRBJ2-7	TRBD1	few	CASSVGQGAYEQYF	TGTGCCAGCAGCGTGGGACAGGGGGCCTACGAGCAGTACTTC
TRBV7-9	TRBJ2-5	TRBD2	.	CASSLVGLAGAETQYF	TGTGCCAGCAGCTTAGTAGGTCTAGCGGGAGCTGAGACCCAGTACTTC
TRBV9	TRBJ2-5	TRBD1	.	CASSTGGHPRETQYF	TGTGCCAGCAGCACAGGGGGACACCCCAGGGAGACCCAGTACTTC
TRBV28	TRBJ1-1	TRBD1	.	CASSSTGKAFF	TGTGCCAGCAGTTCGACAGGGAAAGCTTTCTTT
TRBV11-2	TRBJ2-7	.	.	CASSQTPREDSYEQYF	TGTGCCAGCAGCCAGACCCCCCGAGAGGACTCCTACGAGCAGTACTTC
TRBV9	TRBJ1-2	.	few	CASSPAPTGKDYTF	TGTGCCAGCAGCCCCGCCCCTACAGGGAAGGACTACACCTTC
TRBV7-2	TRBJ2-5	.	.	CASAGWDQETQYF	TGTGCCAGCGCGGGGTGGGACCAAGAGACCCAGTACTTC
TRBV4-1	TRBJ2-1	TRBD2	many	CASSNRASGVEQFF	TGCGCCAGCAGCAACCGGGCTAGCGGGGTTGAGCAGTTCTTC
TRBV25-1	TRBJ2-4	.	.	CASRGGDRAKNIQYF	TGTGCCAGCAGAGGGGGGGACAGGGCCAAAAACATTCAGTACTTC
TRBV4-3	TRBJ1-2	.	.	CASSQDVGANYGYTF	TGCGCCAGCAGCCAAGATGTCGGAGCTAACTATGGCTACACCTTC
TRBV5-6	TRBJ2-5	.	.	CASSLNRVIETQYF	TGTGCCAGCAGCTTGAACAGGGTTATAGAGACCCAGTACTTC
TRBV5-1	TRBJ2-3	.	.	CASKSGTTSTDTQYF	TGCGCCAGCAAATCCGGGACAACGAGCACAGATACGCAGTATTTT
TRBV29-1	TRBJ2-7	TRBD2	.	CSVVASGRYEQYF	TGCAGCGTTGTGGCTAGCGGGAGATACGAGCAGTACTTC
TRBV11-2	TRBJ2-3	.	.	CASSLRSWASTDTQYF	TGTGCCAGCAGCTTAAGGTCGTGGGCCTCTACAGATACGCAGTATTTT
TRBV11-2	TRBJ1-1	.	.	CASSLAGSGEAFF	TGTGCCAGCAGCTTAGCAGGGTCGGGTGAAGCTTTCTTT
TRBV30	TRBJ1-6	TRBD1	few	CAWTGTGTSPLHF	TGTGCCTGGACCGGGACAGGGACTTCACCCCTCCACTTT
TRBV20-1	TRBJ2-7	.	.	CSASQAIEQYF	TGCAGTGCCTCACAGGCGATAGAGCAGTACTTC
TRBV15	TRBJ2-3	TRBD2	few	CATSSQRGGTDTQYF	TGTGCCACCAGCTCCCAGCGGGGGGGCACAGATACGCAGTATTTT
TRBV6-1	TRBJ2-7	.	few	CASSGSTGIYEQYF	TGTGCCAGCAGCGGCAGTACAGGTATCTACGAGCAGTACTTC
TRBV19	TRBJ2-1	.	.	CASSLQGLFYNEQFF	TGTGCCAGTTCTTTACAGGGCCTTTTCTACAATGAGCAGTTCTTC
TRBV18	TRBJ2-5	TRBD2	few	CASSPSSGSETQYF	TGTGCCAGCTCACCTAGTAGCGGGAGCGAGACCCAGTACTTC
TRBV28	TRBJ2-1	TRBD2	.	CASSLAGREQFF	TGTGCCAGCAGTCTAGCGGGACGGGAGCAGTTCTTC
TRBV9	TRBJ2-3	.	.	CASSPDPGRSYTQYF	TGTGCCAGCAGCCCCGACCCGGGGAGGTCTTATACGCAGTATTTT
TRBV18	TRBJ1-2	TRBD1	.	CASSPGQEDYGYTF	TGTGCCAGCTCACCCGGACAGGAAGACTATGGCTACACCTTC
TRBV2	TRBJ2-1	TRBD1	few	CASSRQGLNEQFF	TGTGCCAGCAGTCGACAGGGATTGAATGAGCAGTTCTTC
TRBV30	TRBJ1-2	.	.	CAWNPSSEYGYTF	TGTGCCTGGAACCCCTCCTCGGAGTATGGCTACACCTTC
TRBV30	TRBJ2-5	.	.	CAWGGTQETQYF	TGTGCCTGGGGCGGAACCCAAGAGACCCAGTACTTC